These T cell receptor beta chains were read from a single sample in a study of cytomegalovirus exposure and HLA in healthy donors. TCRdb's table, derived via immunoSEQ multiplex PCR, lists solely in-frame clones and lacks some. The data show some 160,000 clones, with approximately 88% seen just once and over 1.5% held by the top ten. The source material was PBMCs. The receptors come from a woman aged 18-29 years in good health and CMV-seronegative. Each CDR3 is given with its conserved first and last residue. D genes are given only for firm matches. Not every row has a clone size; where given, it reads once, few, many or a size class.

V	D	J	size	DNA	CDR3
TRBV28	-	TRBJ1-2	-	TGTGCCAGCAGCCAAGATGAAGAACGGAACTATGGCTACACCTTC	CASSQDEERNYGYTF
TRBV5-1	-	TRBJ2-6	-	TGCGCCAGCAGCACCGGACAGACGGCGTACTCTGGGGCCAACGTCCTGACTTTC	CASSTGQTAYSGANVLTF
TRBV18	-	TRBJ1-5	-	TGTGCCAGCTCACCGGCGGGACGCCATAGCAATCAGCCCCAGCATTTT	CASSPAGRHSNQPQHF
TRBV4-1	-	TRBJ1-5	-	TGCGCCAGCAGCAACTCCCAGGCGCCAAATCAGCCCCAGCATTTT	CASSNSQAPNQPQHF
TRBV14	-	TRBJ2-7	-	TGTGCCAGCAGCCAAGATTTGGGCAGGGGCCCGAACGAGCAGTACTTC	CASSQDLGRGPNEQYF
TRBV10-3	-	TRBJ2-1	-	TGTGCCATCGGTGGGCCCCCCGCCCCCTACAATGAGCAGTTCTTC	CAIGGPPAPYNEQFF
TRBV9	-	TRBJ1-6	-	TGTGCCAGCAGCGTAGGACTGAGTAATTCACCCCTCCACTTT	CASSVGLSNSPLHF
TRBV7-9	-	TRBJ1-2	-	TGTGCCAGCAGCTTATACTCCCTGGGCAGGACTCCAAATGACTATGGCTACACCTTC	CASSLYSLGRTPNDYGYTF
TRBV28	TRBD1	TRBJ1-5	-	TGTGCCAGCCTTGGGACAGGGATTAATCAGCCCCAGCATTTT	CASLGTGINQPQHF
TRBV11-2	TRBD2	TRBJ2-3	-	TGTGCCAGCAGCAGAGGCGGGGGGGGGTCAGATACGCAGTATTTT	CASSRGGGGSDTQYF
TRBV9	TRBD2	TRBJ2-2	-	TGTGCCAGCAGCGTAGTGGGGACTAGCGACGGGGAGCTGTTTTTT	CASSVVGTSDGELFF
TRBV9	-	TRBJ2-2	-	TGTGCCAGCAGCGTAGGTGGTAGCGCGAACACCGGGGAGCTGTTTTTT	CASSVGGSANTGELFF
TRBV7-3	TRBD1	TRBJ1-2	-	TGTGCCAGCAGCTTGACAGGGGGCGCGGACTATGGCTACACCTTC	CASSLTGGADYGYTF
TRBV5-1	TRBD2	TRBJ2-5	-	TGCGCCAGCAGCCCTGGGACTAGCGGGGGGGCGGAGACCCAGTACTTC	CASSPGTSGGAETQYF
TRBV25-1	TRBD1	TRBJ1-2	-	TGTGCCAGCAGCATCTCGGGACAGGGGTCTACAAACTATGGCTACACCTTC	CASSISGQGSTNYGYTF
TRBV10-3	TRBD1	TRBJ1-1	once	TGTGCCATCAGAGACAGGGGAATGAACACTGAAGCTTTCTTT	CAIRDRGMNTEAFF
TRBV18	TRBD1	TRBJ1-5	-	TGTGCCAGCTCACGGGGACAGGGGGCTACTCAGCCCCAGCATTTT	CASSRGQGATQPQHF
TRBV10-2	TRBD2	TRBJ2-7	-	TGCGCCAGCAGTCGCGGGGGAGCCTCCTACGAGCAGTACTTC	CASSRGGASYEQYF
TRBV27	TRBD2	TRBJ2-3	-	TGTGCCAGCAGTTTATCGTATCGGGGGGGGAGCACAGATACGCAGTATTTT	CASSLSYRGGSTDTQYF
TRBV9	-	TRBJ1-6	-	TGTGCCAGCAGCCTCGTTAATTCACCCCTCCACTTT	CASSLVNSPLHF
TRBV5-6	-	TRBJ1-3	once	TGTGCCAGCAGCTTGATAGCTGGAAGCTCTGGAAACACCATATATTTT	CASSLIAGSSGNTIYF
TRBV5-1	-	TRBJ1-3	-	TGCGCCAGCAGCTTGGCTTACGCTACAGGGATCGGAAACACCATATATTTT	CASSLAYATGIGNTIYF
TRBV18	TRBD1	TRBJ2-5	-	TGTGCCAGCTCACGGGGGACAGGACAAGAGACCCAGTACTTC	CASSRGTGQETQYF
TRBV14	-	TRBJ2-3	-	TGTGCCAGCAGCCGGACCCCCGGGGGCACAGATACGCAGTATTTT	CASSRTPGGTDTQYF
TRBV5-1	TRBD1	TRBJ2-1	-	TGCGCCAGCAGCTTGGGGGGGCCCACAGGGGTGCAGTTCTTC	CASSLGGPTGVQFF
TRBV4-1	-	TRBJ2-5	-	TGCGCCAGCTCTTTTCCAGGGTTGGAGACCCAGTACTTC	CASSFPGLETQYF
TRBV5-1	-	TRBJ2-2	-	TGCGCCAGCAGCCGGGGAGGTGGGTCGAACACCGGGGAGCTGTTTTTT	CASSRGGGSNTGELFF
TRBV7-9	-	TRBJ1-5	-	TGTGCCAGCTCAGGGGTGGGTCAGCCCCAGCATTTT	CASSGVGQPQHF
TRBV4-1	TRBD2	TRBJ2-3	-	TGCGCCAGCAGCCTGACTAGCGGCACAGATACGCAGTATTTT	CASSLTSGTDTQYF
TRBV5-5	TRBD2	TRBJ2-5	-	TGTGCCAGCAACCCCGGGGTAGCGGGGGTGATGAGGGAGACCCAGTACTTC	CASNPGVAGVMRETQYF
TRBV19	-	TRBJ2-7	once	TGTGCCAGTAGTATAGATCTCGGGGGCTCCTACGAGCAGTACTTC	CASSIDLGGSYEQYF
TRBV5-1	TRBD1	TRBJ2-7	-	TGCGCCAGCAGCCCGGGACAGGGGGGTCCCTACGAGCAGTACTTC	CASSPGQGGPYEQYF
TRBV7-8	TRBD1	TRBJ1-2	-	TGTGCCAGCAGCCGATCCGGGACAGGGGACGGCTACACCTTC	CASSRSGTGDGYTF
TRBV5-1	TRBD2	TRBJ2-7	-	TGCGCCAGCAGCTTGGTGACTAGCGGGGTATACGAGCAGTACTTC	CASSLVTSGVYEQYF
TRBV5-1	-	TRBJ2-7	-	TGCGCCAGCAGCTTGGTAGAGGAGAACTACGAGCAGTACTTC	CASSLVEENYEQYF
TRBV9	TRBD1	TRBJ1-2	-	TGTGCCAGCAGCGTTCAGGGGGCGGATGTTGGCTACACCTTC	CASSVQGADVGYTF
TRBV19	TRBD2	TRBJ2-5	-	TGTGCCAGTACCCCCGGACTAGTCAGTAAAGAGACCCAGTACTTC	CASTPGLVSKETQYF
TRBV5-1	TRBD1	TRBJ2-2	-	TGCGCCAGCAGCTCAACAGGGGGCGCGAACACCGGGGAGCTGTTTTTT	CASSSTGGANTGELFF